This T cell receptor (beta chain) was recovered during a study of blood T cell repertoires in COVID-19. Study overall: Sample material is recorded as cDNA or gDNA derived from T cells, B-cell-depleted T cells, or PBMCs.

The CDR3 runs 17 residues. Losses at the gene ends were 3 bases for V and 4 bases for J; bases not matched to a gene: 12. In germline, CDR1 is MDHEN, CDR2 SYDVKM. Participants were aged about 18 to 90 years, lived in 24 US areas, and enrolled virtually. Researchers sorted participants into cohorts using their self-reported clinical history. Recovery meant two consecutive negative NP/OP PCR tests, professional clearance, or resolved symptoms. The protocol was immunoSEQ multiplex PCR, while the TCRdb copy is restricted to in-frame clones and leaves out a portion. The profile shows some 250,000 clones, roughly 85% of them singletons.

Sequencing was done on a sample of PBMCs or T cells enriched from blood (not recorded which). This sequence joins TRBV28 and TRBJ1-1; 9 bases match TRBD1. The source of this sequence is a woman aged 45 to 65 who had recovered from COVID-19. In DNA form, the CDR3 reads TGTGCCAGCAGTTTGGCGGGACAGGGAGGGACGGGCACTGAAGCTTTCTTT. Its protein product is CASSLAGQGGTGTEAFF.